A selection of T cell receptor beta chains follows, all from one sample in a study of tumor and adjacent non-tumor tissue in lung cancer. Via MiXCR, TCRdb re-called the multiplex PCR reads, giving one row per CDR3 protein. The sample yields 220,000 or so distinct CDR3 sequences, about 76% seen once. Sequencing was done on a sample of lung tumor tissue. Receptor source: a man aged 55 to 70 with non-small cell lung cancer. Both conserved end residues are part of each CDR3.

TRBJ1-1 | TRBV12-3/TRBV12-4 | CADSGTGNTEALF
TRBJ2-3 | TRBV13 | CASSLSVSSGMQYF
TRBJ2-4 | TRBV11-3 | CASWTAGTNIQYF
TRBJ1-2 | TRBV6-1 | CASRVTGDYGYTF
TRBJ2-7 | TRBV11-2 | CASAKGGYEQYF
TRBJ2-7 | TRBV29-1 | CSVEVGGKGHEQCF
TRBJ2-7 | TRBV20-1 | CSARDQGSTTHEQYF
TRBJ2-2 | TRBV12-3/TRBV12-4 | CVSSSLLNIGELFF
TRBJ2-5 | TRBV6-1 | CASTKGCQETQYF
TRBJ2-2 | TRBV5-4 | CASSRTTSKTGELFF
TRBJ2-5 | TRBV20-1 | CSAVLGLRQETQYF
TRBJ2-3 | TRBV12-3/TRBV12-4 | CASSRQQTGFADTRYF
TRBJ2-3 | TRBV5-4 | CASHRGLAVDTQYF
TRBJ2-3 | TRBV11-2 | CASSLGAGVTGTDTQYF
TRBJ2-1 | TRBV4-1 | CASSQEPRDNEQFF
TRBJ2-1 | TRBV11-2 | CASSLSDRVNEQFF
TRBJ1-1 | TRBV20-1 | CSARRGAMNTEAFF
TRBJ2-3 | TRBV12-3/TRBV12-4 | CVSTPVCTDTQHF
TRBJ2-1 | TRBV4-3 | CASSQNPGSYNEQFF
TRBJ1-4 | TRBV14 | CASSLDRRTTNEKLFF
TRBJ2-7 | TRBV5-4 | CASSSLYEQYF
TRBJ1-3 | TRBV11-2 | CASTIEVYLSGNTTYF
TRBJ2-3 | TRBV11-1 | CASSQSRDGTGTQYF
TRBJ2-7 | TRBV6-2/TRBV6-3 | CAGRRGNSYEQYF
TRBJ2-1 | TRBV20-1 | CSATDFGTSAYDEQFF
TRBJ2-5 | TRBV11-3 | CASSLEYTGRGTQYF
TRBJ2-5 | TRBV6-1 | CASSEAFMGTQYF
TRBJ1-2 | TRBV4-2 | CASSPRVSDYGYTF
TRBJ2-3 | TRBV28 | CASRGLESTDTQYF
TRBJ2-7 | TRBV20-1 | CSTGMTGKFYEQYF
TRBJ2-7 | TRBV6-6 | CASGGQGVYEQYF
TRBJ2-3 | TRBV7-9 | CASSPGPDRRYF
TRBJ2-7 | TRBV20-1 | CSASITGVRYEQYF
TRBJ1-5 | TRBV20-1 | CSARYWDNRPQHF
TRBJ2-1 | TRBV11-2 | CASSPGRGAPFF
TRBJ2-7 | TRBV11-3 | CASSFQGLGIYEQYF